This is a list of T cell receptor beta chains from one sample in a study of shared clonotypes between healthy human individuals. Here immunoSEQ multiplex PCR was the method, and the copy in TCRdb shows in-frame clones only, minus some. The sample includes approximately 980,000 clones, about 80% of them seen just once. The sequencing sample was made of memory CD4+ T cells sorted from blood. All receptors come from a young man in good health. CDR3s include the opening cysteine and the closing phenylalanine or tryptophan.

TRBJ1-6	TRBV6-1	CASSPQGKGSPLHF
TRBJ1-1	TRBV5-1	CASSSSGGAGATEAFF
TRBJ1-2	TRBV6-6	CASRIRTGEYGYTF
TRBJ2-7	TRBV6-5	CASTPGDTASYEQYF
TRBJ1-2	TRBV28	CASSTSRGRYGYTF
TRBJ1-4	TRBV30	CAWSPALKGEKLFF
TRBJ1-6	TRBV28	CASRDRGFNNSPLHF
TRBJ2-1	TRBV5-5	CASSLDGTLYNEQFF
TRBJ1-2	TRBV2	CASSQETGWDYGYTF
TRBJ2-7	TRBV1	CTIPRQGIPWGYEQYF
TRBJ2-2	TRBV6-6	CASSLRDYFTGELFF
TRBJ2-7	TRBV6-1	CASRNTGDSGEQYF
TRBJ2-2	TRBV10-2	CASRDRVNTGELFF
TRBJ2-5	TRBV2	CASSEALAGGRETQYF
TRBJ1-2	TRBV29-1	CSVGGGAAYGYTF
TRBJ1-3	TRBV11-1	CASSATGAGNTIYF